This paragraph covers one T cell receptor beta chain sequence. Germline loops: CDR1 LGHDT, CDR2 YNNKEL (reference sequence). The CDR3 totals 16 residues. The V and J ends lost 3 bases and 3 bases, in that order; junction bases with no gene match: 5. Living in 24 US areas, the participants were between roughly 18 and 90 years of age. The study assigned cohorts using participant-reported clinical history. This entry comes from a study of blood T cell repertoires in COVID-19. Across the whole study: Samples came from the United States, Italy and Spain, spanning acute and convalescent COVID-19. From T cells, B-cell-depleted T cells, or PBMCs came the material, which was cDNA or gDNA.

Assay: immunoSEQ multiplex PCR; the TCRdb copy retains only in-frame clones and omits some. The table shows under 250,000 clones, with around 84% occurring only once. This receptor was taken from a man aged 40-50 years who had recovered from COVID-19. Sequences were obtained from PBMCs or T cells enriched from blood (not recorded which). V is TRBV3-1 (or the pseudogene TRBV3-2) and J is TRBJ2-2; 9 nucleotides match TRBD1. The CDR3 DNA follows: TGTGCCAGCAGCCACGGACAGGGGACGGACACCGGGGAGCTGTTTTTT. Translation: CASSHGQGTDTGELFF.